The next 15 T cell receptor beta chains were all read from a single sample in a study of blood T cell repertoires in COVID-19. Assay: immunoSEQ multiplex PCR; the TCRdb copy retains only in-frame clones and omits some. Here the sample spans some 530,000 clones, roughly nine tenths being singletons. Source material: PBMCs or T cells enriched from blood (not recorded which). Source of these receptors: a woman aged 60-75 years who had recovered from COVID-19.

This clone has just one count. The rearrangement joins TRBV11-2 to TRBJ2-5, with 8 bases aligning to TRBD2. J lost 5 bases, V lost 1 base, and 6 bases had no gene match. The germline V gene has CDR1 SGHAT and CDR2 FQNNGV. CDR3 size: 15 residues. In DNA, the CDR3 is TGTGCCAGCAGCTTAGTGTCGGGGGGGCCGGAGACCCAGTACTTC. It encodes CASSLVSGGPETQYF. Full variable domain (remainder filled in from reference TRBV11-2 and TRBJ2-5): EAGVAQSPRYKIIEKRQSVAFWCNPISGHATLYWYQQILGQGPKLLIQFQNNGVVDDSQLPKDRFSAERLKGVDSTLKIQPAKLEDSAVYLCASSLVSGGPETQYFGPGTRLLVL.

For this clone: Other DNA sequences from this sample encode an identical CDR3 as well. The V gene is TRBV6-5, the J gene TRBJ1-4, with 8 nucleotides matching TRBD1. Trimming cost V 4 bases and J 7 bases; bases outside gene matches: 5. Germline CDR1 and CDR2: MNHEY and SVGAGI. This CDR3 has 14 amino acids. CDR3 amino acids: CASSSGGLGEKLFF. CDR3 sequence (DNA): TGTGCCAGCAGTTCAGGGGGCCTAGGTGAAAAACTGTTTTTT.

This chain uses TRBV4-1 with TRBJ1-2, with 9 bases matching TRBD1. V shed 2 bases, J shed 3 bases, and the junction held 1 base outside the gene matches. There are 14 residues in the CDR3. CDR1 is MGHRA and CDR2 is YSYEKL in the germline V gene. The CDR3: CASSQRTGDYGYTF. The CDR3 DNA reads TGCGCCAGCAGCCAACGGACAGGGGACTATGGCTACACCTTC.

This chain connects TRBV3-1 (or the pseudogene TRBV3-2) to TRBJ1-6, with D unclear. The CDR3 consists of 13 residues. Germline V gene data show CDR1 as LGHDT and CDR2 as YNNKEL (reference sequence). Trimming removed 1 base from V and 9 bases from J, with 7 bases in between. Written as DNA, the CDR3 is TGTGCCAGCAGCCAAGTTGCGGGTTCACCCCTCCACTTT. Translating gives CASSQVAGSPLHF.

This clone was seen a few times. The gene calls are TRBV9 and TRBJ1-1; a weak D match, TRBD1 (5 bases). Looked up from germline, CDR1 is SGDLS and CDR2 is YYNGEE. Trimming left V 0 bases short and J 8 bases short, with 20 bases between. The CDR3 runs to 16 residues. In DNA, the CDR3 is TGTGCCAGCAGCGTAGTCTACCGAACCCGGGACTTAGAAGCTTTCTTT. Translated, it gives CASSVVYRTRDLEAFF.

V and J are TRBV5-1 and TRBJ2-5; 10 nucleotides agree with TRBD1. The CDR3 runs to 13 residues. Trimming took 3 bases from V and 7 from J; bases not matched to a gene: 3. Germline V CDR1 and CDR2: SGHRS, YFSETQ. In DNA form, the CDR3 reads TGCGCCAGCAGCTGGGACAGGGGAGGGACCCAGTACTTC. Translating gives CASSWDRGGTQYF.

The chain is built from TRBV6-5 and TRBJ2-6, with D possibly TRBD1 on 5 matching bases. CDR3 length: 14 residues. In germline, CDR1 is MNHEY, CDR2 SVGAGI. V was shortened by 8 bases and J by 0 bases, with 8 bases between the two germline ends. In DNA, the CDR3 is TGTGCCAGCCGCGACAGCTCTGGGGCCAACGTCCTGACTTTC. It yields the protein CASRDSSGANVLTF.

This clone was seen once. The rearrangement links TRBV3-1 (or the pseudogene TRBV3-2) to TRBJ1-2, with TRBD1 matching over 8 bases. The ends lost 4 bases at V and 6 bases at J; junction bases unmatched: 4. CDR1 and CDR2 (germline): LGHDT, YNNKEL (reference sequence). The CDR3 contains 13 residues. CDR3 sequence: CASSLRTGNGYTF. The CDR3 nucleotides are TGTGCCAGCAGCCTACGGACAGGGAATGGCTACACCTTC.

V and J are TRBV6-5 and TRBJ1-3; unclear D gene. Germline values: CDR1 MNHEY, CDR2 SVGAGI. The CDR3 sequence is 14 residues long. The V gene lost 4 bases and the J gene lost 0 bases, with 7 bases spanning the gap. In DNA, the CDR3 is TGTGCCAGCAGTTTGGAGGTCTCTGGAAACACCATATATTTT. As protein: CASSLEVSGNTIYF.

V is TRBV5-5 and J is TRBJ2-4, with 7 bases that match TRBD2. Per the germline V gene, CDR1 is SGHKS and CDR2 is YYEKEE (reference sequence). V was clipped by 4 bases and J by 1 base; unmatched bases: 8. The CDR3 sequence is 16 residues long. CDR3 nucleotide sequence: TGTGCCAGCAGCCCGCATCTGGGGGGGGCCAAAAACATTCAGTACTTC. Its translation: CASSPHLGGAKNIQYF.

The J gene is TRBJ1-1, the V gene TRBV18, with D possibly TRBD1 on 5 matching bases. V was cut by 3 bases and J by 2 bases, with 13 bases left in between. CDR1 KGHSH and CDR2 LQKENI come from the germline V gene. This CDR3 has 15 amino acids. This CDR3 reads CASSPYDRVNTEAFF. The CDR3 nucleotides read TGTGCCAGCTCACCCTACGACAGAGTCAACACTGAAGCTTTCTTT. Drawing the rest from reference TRBV18 and TRBJ1-1, the complete variable domain is NAGVMQNPRHLVRRRGQEARLRCSPMKGHSHVYWYRQLPEEGLKFMVYLQKENIIDESGMPKERFSAEFPKEGPSILRIQQVVRGDSAAYFCASSPYDRVNTEAFFGQGTRLTVV.

The chain uses TRBV9 and TRBJ1-3; D ambiguous. The CDR3 consists of 18 residues. Germline loops: CDR1 SGDLS, CDR2 YYNGEE. V was cut by 0 bases and J by 0 bases, with 16 bases left in between. The CDR3 loop is CASSVDAAVGASGNTIYF. The CDR3 nucleotides are TGTGCCAGCAGCGTAGACGCCGCCGTGGGAGCCTCTGGAAACACCATATATTTT. Drawing the rest from reference TRBV9 and TRBJ1-3, the complete variable domain is DSGVTQTPKHLITATGQRVTLRCSPRSGDLSVYWYQQSLDQGLQFLIQYYNGEERAKGNILERFSAQQFPDLHSELNLSSLELGDSALYFCASSVDAAVGASGNTIYFGEGSWLTVV.

This CDR3 is CASSLGRSNQPQHF. Here the CDR3 DNA reads TGTGCCAGCAGCCTCGGGAGGAGCAATCAGCCCCAGCATTTT. The V gene is TRBV6-5, the J gene TRBJ1-5; D unclear. The CDR3 contains 14 residues. CDR1 is MNHEY and CDR2 is SVGAGI in the germline V gene. The V end lost 6 bases, the J end lost 1 base, and 10 bases lay between the germline ends.

This rearrangement joins TRBV27 to TRBJ1-1; 9 bases align to TRBD1. Germline CDR1 MNHEY, CDR2 SMNVEV (reference sequence). There are 17 residues in the CDR3. V gave up 5 bases and J gave up 0 bases; unmatched junction bases: 10. The CDR3 DNA reads TGTGCCAGCAGTAACTCCGGGACAGGGAATATGAACACTGAAGCTTTCTTT. Protein: CASSNSGTGNMNTEAFF.

The chain combines TRBV9 with TRBJ2-3; maybe TRBD2 (6 bases). The CDR3 contains 15 residues. V lost 0 bases to trimming and J lost 4 bases, with 12 bases between them. From germline, CDR1 is SGDLS and CDR2 YYNGEE. The CDR3 DNA follows: TGTGCCAGCAGCGTAGATCGGGGGATGCCAGATACGCAGTATTTT. This sequence encodes CASSVDRGMPDTQYF. Based on the CDR3 plus reference TRBV9 and TRBJ2-3, the full variable domain is DSGVTQTPKHLITATGQRVTLRCSPRSGDLSVYWYQQSLDQGLQFLIQYYNGEERAKGNILERFSAQQFPDLHSELNLSSLELGDSALYFCASSVDRGMPDTQYFGPGTRLTVL.